The 24 T cell receptor beta chains presented below share a single source sample, sequenced in a study of blood T cells in healthy people across ages. Together with a sample-barcoded 5' primer, a J-beta primer mix was included in a second PCR lasting about 7 to 11 cycles. One entry per CDR3 protein, called by TCRdb with MiXCR from the 5' RACE reads. The table records hundreds of thousands of distinct CDR3 sequences, roughly 31% of them present only once. The sequenced sample was blood. These receptors all stem from a woman older than 75 in good health.

This clonotype has ten or more counts. The chain joins TRBV6-1 to TRBJ2-1, with TRBD2 matching over 9 bases. Unmatched junction bases numbered 7, after V lost 0 bases and J lost 7 bases. The CDR3 loop spans 16 amino acids. CDR1 is MNHNS, CDR2 SASEGT, per germline. CDR3 sequence reads: CASSEALGLAYNEQFF. In DNA, the CDR3 is TGTGCCAGCAGTGAAGCCCTAGGACTAGCGTATAATGAGCAGTTCTTC.

The V call is TRBV6-5, the J call TRBJ2-1; the match to TRBD2 covers 7 bases. The germline V gene encodes CDR1 MNHEY and CDR2 SVGAGI. Losses at the gene ends were 5 bases for V and 4 bases for J; bases not matched to a gene: 8. The CDR3 totals 15 residues. CDR3: CASSDTAGVYNEQFF. The CDR3 DNA reads TGTGCCAGCAGTGATACTGCGGGAGTATACAATGAGCAGTTCTTC.

This clonotype was seen a single time. The V gene is TRBV7-2, the J gene TRBJ2-1; no firm D call. Germline V gene data show CDR1 as SGHTA and CDR2 as FQGNSA. The CDR3 is 13 amino acids. Trimming stripped 6 bases from V and 10 bases from J, with 16 bases between. CDR3 nucleotides: TGTGCCAGCAGTCTGGCTCATTCCTACGAGCAGTTCTTC. It translates to CASSLAHSYEQFF.

The chain is built from TRBV20-1 and TRBJ2-2; D might be TRBD1 (7 bases). Per germline, CDR1 DFQATT and CDR2 SNEGSKA (reference sequence). The V end was cut by 0 bases, the J end by 5 bases, with 16 bases between. The CDR3 runs 16 residues. The DNA of the CDR3 is TGCAGTGCTAGAGATTCGACAGGGAGGAGGACCGGGGAGCTGTTTTTT. This encodes CSARDSTGRRTGELFF.

As to this clonotype: With a much larger clone just one base away, this may be a read error. The V and J genes are TRBV12-3 or TRBV12-4 and TRBJ2-7; D may correspond to TRBD1 or TRBD2 (5 bases each). The DNA end lines up better with TRBJ2-5; the J call may be wrong. This CDR3 region has 15 residues. CDR3 nucleotides: TGTGCCAGCGGGTTGGTGGGCACCGGGGCGGGGACCCAGTACTTC. Amino acid sequence: CASGLVGTGAGTQYF.

In this sample, this clonotype turned up many times. The chain uses TRBV7-2 and TRBJ2-5, with 11 bases aligning to TRBD2. Per the germline V gene, CDR1 is SGHTA and CDR2 is FQGNSA. CDR3 length equals 15 residues. Trimming cost V 5 bases and J 3 bases; bases outside gene matches: 5. The CDR3 region is CASSRSGGAEETQYF. CDR3 coding DNA: TGTGCCAGCAGCCGTAGCGGGGGGGCGGAAGAGACCCAGTACTTC. Full variable domain (outside the CDR3, taken from reference TRBV7-2 and TRBJ2-5): GAGVSQSPSNKVTEKGKDVELRCDPISGHTALYWYRQSLGQGLEFLIYFQGNSAPDKSGLPSDRFSAERTGGSVSTLTIQRTQQEDSAVYLCASSRSGGAEETQYFGPGTRLLVL.

This clonotype was observed a few times. The rearrangement links TRBV3-1 to TRBJ2-2; the match to TRBD2 covers 7 bases. The germline CDR1 and CDR2 sequences are LGHDT and YNNKEL (reference sequence). This CDR3 comprises 18 residues. V was clipped by 4 bases and J by 4 bases; unmatched bases: 15. CDR3: CASSPLRGEGGSTGELFF. DNA for the CDR3: TGTGCCAGCAGCCCCCTAAGGGGCGAGGGCGGGAGCACCGGGGAGCTGTTTTTT. The full variable domain, in which reference TRBV3-1 and TRBJ2-2 provide the parts outside the CDR3, is DTAVSQTPKYLVTQMGNDKSIKCEQNLGHDTMYWYKQDSKKFLKIMFSYNNKELIINETVPNRFSPKSPDKAHLNLHINSLELGDSAVYFCASSPLRGEGGSTGELFFGEGSRLTVL.

This clonotype has more than one count but fewer than ten. The chain employs TRBV28 and TRBJ1-2; 9 positions agree with TRBD1. The ends lost 5 bases at V and 0 bases at J; junction bases unmatched: 13. Germline-derived CDR1 and CDR2 are MDHEN and SYDVKM. The CDR3 sequence is 18 residues long. This chain's CDR3 is CASSPPGTGSFSNYGYTF. In nucleotides, the CDR3 is TGTGCCAGCAGTCCCCCCGGGACAGGGTCCTTTTCTAACTATGGCTACACCTTC.

This clonotype was recorded at least ten times. The genes are TRBV12-3 or TRBV12-4 and TRBJ2-7; 8 bases map to TRBD1. The CDR3 extends over 16 amino acids. V lost 2 bases to trimming and J lost 5 bases; unmatched junction nucleotides: 11. Here the CDR3 DNA reads TGTGCCAGCAGTTTATCCGCGACAGGGGACGTAAACGAGCAGTACTTC. It specifies CASSLSATGDVNEQYF.

The rearrangement joins TRBV30 to TRBJ2-5; 9 nucleotides match TRBD2. Germline values: CDR1 GTSNPN, CDR2 SVGIG (reference sequence). Trimming cost V 1 base and J 7 bases; bases outside gene matches: 10. This CDR3 region has 15 residues. The CDR3 loop is CAWSGVAGARGTQYF. DNA for the CDR3: TGTGCCTGGAGTGGGGTAGCGGGGGCCCGGGGGACCCAGTACTTC.

For this clonotype: It may be a read error: a sequence one base away is much more abundant. The V and J genes are TRBV10-3 and TRBJ2-7; 7 nucleotides match TRBD2. The CDR3 runs 12 residues. J lost 7 bases, V lost 11 bases, and 11 bases had no gene match. The germline V gene has CDR1 ENHRY and CDR2 SYGVKD. The CDR3 spells CAATGTTNEQYF. CDR3 in DNA: TGTGCCGCGACCGGGACTACCAATGAGCAGTACTTC.

The rearrangement links TRBV11-1 to TRBJ2-2; 7 positions match TRBD1. The CDR3 has 15 amino acids. The germline V gene encodes CDR1 SGHAT and CDR2 FQDESV (reference sequence). After removal of 4 bases from V and 7 bases from J, the junction contained 9 bases not matched to a gene. The CDR3 sequence is CASSWRTGGGGELFF. Written as DNA, the CDR3 is TGTGCCAGCAGCTGGAGGACAGGAGGAGGCGGGGAGCTGTTTTTT.

This clonotype was observed many times. The chain couples TRBV20-1 to TRBJ2-3, with D possibly being TRBD1 (6 bases). CDR1 DFQATT and CDR2 SNEGSKA come from the germline V gene (reference sequence). The CDR3 has 16 residues. V dropped 0 bases and J dropped 8 bases, with 21 bases sitting between them. The CDR3 is CSARDPRGEIGVTQYF. The CDR3 DNA reads as TGCAGTGCTAGAGATCCCAGGGGAGAAATAGGGGTTACGCAGTATTTT.

A note on this clonotype: Possible read error: a much larger clone is one base away. This sequence joins TRBV7-2 and TRBJ2-1; 9 positions match TRBD2. The CDR3 extends over 14 amino acids. Germline V lookup: CDR1 SGHTA, CDR2 FQGNSA. The CDR3 coding sequence is TGTGGCAGCAAAGGACTAGCGTCCTACAATGAGCAGTTCTTC. This sequence encodes CGSKGLASYNEQFF. Full variable domain (remainder filled in from reference TRBV7-2 and TRBJ2-1): GAGVSQSPSNKVTEKGKDVELRCDPISGHTALYWYRQSLGQGLEFLIYFQGNSAPDKSGLPSDRFSAERTGGSVSTLTIQRTQQEDSAVYLCGSKGLASYNEQFFGPGTRLTVL.

Details on this clonotype: Without the conserved terminal phenylalanine or tryptophan, this CDR3 likely stems from a read error. The V and J genes are TRBV7-9 and TRBJ2-1, with D possibly being TRBD1 or TRBD2 (7 bases each). Germline lookup yields CDR1 SEHNR and CDR2 FQNEAQ (reference sequence). The CDR3 is 15 amino acids. V gave up 5 bases and J gave up 8 bases, with 19 bases separating them. The CDR3 sequence is CASSLSGGGLDEQFS. The CDR3 nucleotides read TGTGCCAGCAGCCTTTCAGGGGGAGGGCTGGATGAGCAGTTCTCC.

Here the CDR3 reads CSVSGTQETDTQYF. CDR3 in DNA: TGCAGCGTCTCCGGGACCCAAGAGACAGATACGCAGTATTTT. The chain has TRBV29-1 and TRBJ2-3; D tentatively reads TRBD1 or TRBD2 (5 bases each). V lost 6 bases and J lost 3, with 16 bases in between. This CDR3 contains 14 residues. From germline, CDR1 is SQVTM and CDR2 ANQGSEA.

The chain couples TRBV20-1 to TRBJ2-7; possible D gene TRBD2, 5 bases. From germline, CDR1 is DFQATT and CDR2 SNEGSKA (reference sequence). The CDR3 runs to 12 residues. Trimming cost V 2 bases and J 4 bases, with 9 bases left between them. The CDR3 protein is CSARFLAYEQYF. Here the CDR3 DNA reads TGCAGTGCTAGATTCCTAGCTTACGAGCAGTACTTC.

Many counts were recorded for this clonotype. The V call is TRBV6-5, the J call TRBJ2-3, with D tentatively TRBD1 (6 bases). V was trimmed by 5 bases and J by 6 bases, leaving 18 bases between them. The CDR3 spans 15 residues. Germline loops: CDR1 MNHEY, CDR2 SVGAGI. CDR3 in amino acids: CASSRQASAQDTQYF. For the CDR3, the DNA is TGTGCCAGCAGTCGACAGGCCTCAGCACAGGATACGCAGTATTTT.

This clonotype was counted a few times. The rearrangement links TRBV13 to TRBJ1-5, with 8 bases matching TRBD1. Germline CDR1 and CDR2: PRHDT and FYEKMQ (reference sequence). V shed 3 bases, J shed 3 bases, and the junction held 4 bases outside the gene matches. The CDR3 covers 15 residues. Here the CDR3 DNA reads TGTGCCAGCAGCTTTTCGGGACAGGTCAATCAGCCCCAGCATTTT. This gives the protein CASSFSGQVNQPQHF.

This clonotype has a count of ten or more. The chain joins TRBV5-1 to TRBJ1-1, with D possibly matching TRBD1 (6 bases). In germline, CDR1 is SGHRS, CDR2 YFSETQ. The CDR3 contains 14 residues. Trimming took off 4 bases at V and 4 bases at J, with 14 bases between the two ends. CDR3 in amino acids: CASSTGQLPTEAFF. For the CDR3, the DNA is TGCGCCAGCAGCACAGGACAGCTCCCCACTGAAGCTTTCTTT.

The rearrangement uses TRBV20-1 and TRBJ2-1; possibly TRBD2 for D (6 bases). The J call may be in error: the DNA end matches TRBJ2-7 better. Germline V lookup: CDR1 DFQATT, CDR2 SNEGSKA (reference sequence). The CDR3 length is 15 residues. CDR3 loop: CSASSTEEGYNEQYF. CDR3 in DNA: TGCAGTGCTAGCTCGACAGAGGAGGGTTACAATGAGCAGTACTTC.

The gene calls are TRBV11-2 and TRBJ2-1; possibly TRBD1 or TRBD2 for D (5 bases each). The CDR3 totals 15 residues. Germline V gene lookup returns CDR1 SGHAT and CDR2 FQNNGV. Trimming cost V 2 bases and J 6 bases, with 14 bases left between them. CDR3 bases: TGTGCCAGCAGCTTATGGGGGTCCTCCGGCAATGAGCAGTTCTTC. The encoded protein is CASSLWGSSGNEQFF.

This clonotype has just a few counts. The chain recombines TRBV20-1 with TRBJ2-5; TRBD1 aligns across 11 bases. The length of the CDR3 is 14 residues. Per the germline V gene, CDR1 is DFQATT and CDR2 is SNEGSKA (reference sequence). After removal of 1 base from V and 11 bases from J, the junction contained 9 bases not matched to a gene. As DNA, the CDR3 is TGCAGTGCTAGAGGGAGGACAGGGGGCGCTGAGCAGTACTTC. This encodes CSARGRTGGAEQYF.

The rearrangement links TRBV28 to TRBJ2-2; 7 bases fit TRBD2. Germline values: CDR1 MDHEN, CDR2 SYDVKM. The trim removed 6 bases at V and 5 bases at J, leaving 6 bases unmatched. The CDR3 is 14 residues long. CDR3 DNA sequence: TGTGCCAGCAGGGGGAGGGGAGAGACCGGGGAGCTGTTTTTT. This codes for CASRGRGETGELFF.